This TCR beta chain was recovered during a study of blood T cell repertoires in COVID-19. The germline V gene encodes CDR1 SGHNT and CDR2 YYREEE (reference sequence). This CDR3 is 15 amino acids long. Trimming pared 4 bases from V and 1 base from J, leaving 14 bases between. Clones were sequenced by immunoSEQ multiplex PCR, and TCRdb holds only the in-frame ones, with some missing. Here the sample spans about 130,000 clones, roughly 84% being singletons. The source material was peripheral blood. The clonotype comes from a woman of 80 years or more with acute or convalescent COVID-19. The chain carries TRBV5-4 and TRBJ1-1; D is uncertain. The CDR3 loop is CASSRVAVTNTEAFF. CDR3 DNA sequence: TGTGCCAGCAGCCGGGTGGCGGTGACGAACACTGAAGCTTTCTTT.